These 5 T cell receptor beta chains came from one sample sequenced in a study of shared clonotypes between healthy human individuals. TCRdb's table, derived via immunoSEQ multiplex PCR, lists solely in-frame clones and lacks some. The table has about 1.5 million clones, around 95% seen once. Sequenced input: naive CD4+ T cells sorted from blood. As to subset: CD45RA+ positively selected. The receptors stem from a man aged 25-45 years in good health.

The DNA for the CDR3 is TGTGCCAGCAGCTTAACTACGCGGGCGAACACCGGGGAGCTGTTTTTT. Protein: CASSLTTRANTGELFF. V is TRBV11-2 and J is TRBJ2-2; D is possibly TRBD2 (5 bases). The CDR3 consists of 16 residues. With 2 bases removed from V and 0 bases from J, the gap between germline ends came to 10 bases. Germline values: CDR1 SGHAT, CDR2 FQNNGV.

The gene calls are TRBV19 and TRBJ2-1; 9 nucleotides match TRBD1. The CDR3 totals 15 residues. V lost 5 bases, J lost 2 bases, and 4 bases stayed unmatched. Germline loops: CDR1 LNHDA, CDR2 SQIVND (reference sequence). CDR3 region: CASSRDRVAYNEQFF. The CDR3 DNA reads TGTGCCAGTAGTCGGGACAGGGTAGCCTACAATGAGCAGTTCTTC.

This chain uses TRBV23-1 with TRBJ2-7; D possibly corresponds to TRBD1 (5 bases). TRBV23-1 is recorded as an ORF, its role being uncertain. V lost 8 bases to trimming and J lost 2 bases, with 22 bases between them. The length of the CDR3 is 16 residues. CDR3 loop: CASGCSNKGQAYEQYF. The CDR3 region has the DNA TGCGCCAGCGGATGTTCGAATAAAGGACAAGCCTACGAGCAGTACTTC.

The chain carries TRBV14 and TRBJ2-2; TRBD2 aligns across 13 bases. V lost 6 bases and J lost 3; bases outside the gene matches: 4. CDR3 size: 16 residues. Germline V gene data show CDR1 as SGHDN and CDR2 as FVKESK. CDR3 loop: CASSHGLAGDTGELFF. For the CDR3, the DNA is TGTGCCAGCAGTCACGGACTAGCGGGGGACACCGGGGAGCTGTTTTTT.

The chain has TRBV5-4 and TRBJ2-3; 7 bases are shared with TRBD2. The germline CDR1 and CDR2 sequences are SGHNT and YYREEE (reference sequence). V lost 4 bases to trimming and J lost 4 bases; unmatched junction nucleotides: 9. This CDR3 spans 15 amino acids. The DNA of the CDR3 is TGTGCCAGCAGCACCGGGAGTGGGGGGGCAGATACGCAGTATTTT. The encoded protein is CASSTGSGGADTQYF.